These T cell receptor beta chains were read from a single sample in a study of blood T cell repertoires in COVID-19. Assay used: immunoSEQ multiplex PCR; TCRdb lists only in-frame clones, some missing. The sample includes around 130,000 clones, 75% to 90% of them seen just once. The specimen sequenced was peripheral blood. These receptors were taken from a man in his 70s with active or convalescent COVID-19. Both conserved end residues are part of each CDR3. D genes are given only for firm matches. Clone size is given for some rows only: seen once, a few or many times, or a class if the clone is expanded.

D gene	J gene	V gene	clone size	CDR3 protein	CDR3 DNA
TRBD2	TRBJ2-7	TRBV6-5	NA	CASRRERDFPYEQYF	TGTGCCAGCCGGAGGGAGCGGGACTTTCCTTACGAGCAGTACTTC
TRBD1	TRBJ2-7	TRBV14	NA	CASSQSWTGDIYEQYF	TGTGCCAGCAGCCAATCTTGGACAGGGGACATCTACGAGCAGTACTTC
TRBD1	TRBJ1-4	TRBV2	NA	CATGTANEKLFF	TGTGCCACCGGGACAGCGAATGAAAAACTGTTTTTT
NA	TRBJ2-7	TRBV28	few	CASRLAVSSYEQYF	TGTGCCAGCAGATTAGCGGTTAGCTCCTACGAGCAGTACTTC
TRBD1	TRBJ1-1	TRBV30	NA	CASVPGQGAGEAFF	TGTGCCTCAGTCCCGGGACAGGGGGCGGGGGAAGCTTTCTTT
TRBD1	TRBJ2-7	TRBV11-3	NA	CASSLESRDRAHEQYF	TGTGCCAGCAGCTTAGAGTCCCGGGACAGGGCCCACGAGCAGTACTTC
NA	TRBJ1-1	TRBV29-1	NA	CSVLQGNTEAFF	TGCAGCGTGCTACAGGGGAACACTGAAGCTTTCTTT
TRBD1	TRBJ1-2	TRBV28	NA	CASSTGGAGYGYTF	TGTGCCAGCAGCACAGGGGGCGCGGGTTATGGCTACACCTTC
NA	TRBJ1-1	TRBV4-1	NA	CASSQDQDTEAFF	TGCGCCAGCAGCCAAGATCAGGACACTGAAGCTTTCTTT
NA	TRBJ2-3	TRBV30	NA	CASRRSGLTDTQYF	TGTGCCTCTCGGCGGAGCGGGCTCACAGATACGCAGTATTTT
TRBD2	TRBJ2-7	TRBV27	NA	CASSMSSGALYEQYF	TGTGCCAGCAGTATGTCTAGCGGGGCCTTATACGAGCAGTACTTC
NA	TRBJ2-4	TRBV7-9	NA	CASSSLGQDLAKNIQYF	TGTGCCAGCAGCTCCCTGGGGCAGGACCTAGCCAAAAACATTCAGTACTTC
TRBD1	TRBJ2-5	TRBV11-2	NA	CASSYGTGEIETQYF	TGTGCCAGCAGCTACGGGACAGGGGAAATTGAGACCCAGTACTTC
TRBD1	TRBJ2-5	TRBV27	NA	CASSLFRTGGETQYF	TGTGCCAGCAGTTTATTTAGGACAGGAGGAGAGACCCAGTACTTC
NA	TRBJ1-5	TRBV4-1	NA	CASSQDKRSDGNQPQHF	TGCGCCAGCAGCCAAGACAAGAGGTCAGATGGCAATCAGCCCCAGCATTTT
TRBD2	TRBJ2-6	TRBV25-1	once	CASSGTSGSSGANVLTF	TGTGCCAGCAGTGGGACTAGCGGGAGCTCTGGGGCCAACGTCCTGACTTTC
NA	TRBJ1-5	TRBV7-8	NA	CASSPLRGIGEPQHF	TGTGCCAGCAGCCCGTTGCGGGGGATCGGAGAGCCCCAGCATTTT
TRBD1	TRBJ1-2	TRBV5-1	NA	CASSLGDRAYYGYTF	TGCGCCAGCAGCTTGGGGGACAGGGCCTACTATGGCTACACCTTC
TRBD2	TRBJ2-1	TRBV10-3	NA	CAIAGTSGRSSSYNEQFF	TGTGCCATCGCCGGGACTAGCGGGAGAAGTAGCTCCTACAATGAGCAGTTCTTC
TRBD1	TRBJ1-1	TRBV19	NA	CASIFRQGVTEAFF	TGTGCCAGTATATTCCGACAGGGAGTCACTGAAGCTTTCTTT
NA	TRBJ2-7	TRBV6-5	NA	CASTPLEYEQYF	TGTGCCAGCACCCCCTTGGAGTACGAGCAGTACTTC
NA	TRBJ2-7	TRBV19	few	CASNPTGFYEQYF	TGTGCCAGTAATCCGACAGGCTTCTACGAGCAGTACTTC
TRBD1	TRBJ1-5	TRBV19	NA	CASSIVRTGVSNQPQHF	TGTGCCAGTAGTATAGTTAGGACAGGGGTAAGCAATCAGCCCCAGCATTTT
NA	TRBJ1-1	TRBV7-2	NA	CASSPPNRMNTEAFF	TGTGCCAGCAGCCCGCCCAACAGGATGAACACTGAAGCTTTCTTT
TRBD2	TRBJ2-5	TRBV5-1	NA	CASRFGLAGGETQYF	TGCGCCAGCAGGTTTGGACTAGCGGGAGGAGAGACCCAGTACTTC
TRBD1	TRBJ2-7	TRBV24-1	NA	CATSDPDRGREQYF	TGTGCCACCAGTGATCCCGACAGGGGGCGCGAGCAGTACTTC
NA	TRBJ2-5	TRBV11-2	NA	CASSSRTVLETQYF	TGTGCCAGCAGCTCACGCACAGTTTTGGAGACCCAGTACTTC
NA	TRBJ2-7	TRBV3-1/TRBV3-2	NA	CASSLGVEQYF	TGTGCCAGCAGCCTCGGAGTCGAGCAGTACTTC
NA	TRBJ1-5	TRBV27	NA	CASQGRGSNQPQHF	TGTGCCAGCCAGGGGAGGGGTAGCAATCAGCCCCAGCATTTT
NA	TRBJ1-1	TRBV16	NA	CASRQDLEAEAFF	TGTGCCAGCAGACAGGATTTGGAAGCTGAAGCTTTCTTT
TRBD2	TRBJ2-3	TRBV5-4	NA	CASSLVGREKLTDTQYF	TGTGCCAGCAGCTTGGTGGGGAGGGAAAAACTCACAGATACGCAGTATTTT
NA	TRBJ2-3	TRBV27	NA	CASSLFPGDTQYF	TGTGCCAGCAGTTTATTCCCAGGGGATACGCAGTATTTT
TRBD1	TRBJ2-7	TRBV19	NA	CASSTPGQGREQYF	TGTGCCAGTAGTACCCCGGGACAGGGACGCGAGCAGTACTTC